The rows below give T cell receptor beta chains drawn from one sample of a study of neurological immune-mediated disorders. TCRdb independently ran MiXCR on the 5' RACE reads; one entry per CDR3 protein. The table lists approximately 30,000 distinct CDR3 sequences, approximately 4% of them singletons. The sequenced sample consisted of CD4+ T cells from blood. The origin of the receptors is a woman in her thirties or forties in good health. The CDR3 runs from the conserved cysteine through the conserved F or W. Fields, in order: CDR3 protein, CDR3 DNA, V gene, J gene, D gene, clone size. D genes are given only for firm matches. Part of the rows lack a size; the others show once, few, many or a class for expanded clones.

CASSWWGGYTF	TGTGCCAGCAGCTGGTGGGGCGGCTACACCTTC	TRBV13	TRBJ1-2	-	many
CASSLRAGAVNEQYF	TGCGCCAGCAGCTTGAGGGCGGGGGCTGTAAACGAGCAGTACTTC	TRBV5-1	TRBJ2-7	-	many
CASASTSGGLTDTQYF	TGCGCCAGTGCATCGACTAGCGGGGGGCTCACAGATACGCAGTATTTT	TRBV5-1	TRBJ2-3	TRBD2	many
CASSPGLASSNEQFF	TGTGCCAGCAGCCCGGGACTAGCATCTAGCAATGAGCAGTTCTTC	TRBV7-3	TRBJ2-1	TRBD2	few
CASSNLNGAGELFF	TGTGCCAGCAGCAATCTTAACGGGGCCGGGGAGCTGTTTTTT	TRBV11-3	TRBJ2-2	-	many
CASSSAVEIKQYF	TGTGCCAGCAGCTCGGCAGTTGAGATAAAGCAGTATTTT	TRBV11-2	TRBJ2-3	-	many
CASSAPGQGAHTEAFF	TGTGCCAGCAGCGCCCCGGGACAGGGGGCTCACACTGAAGCTTTCTTT	TRBV5-6	TRBJ1-1	TRBD1	many
CASSLGTDLAKNIQYF	TGCGCCAGCAGCCTCGGGACAGACCTAGCCAAAAACATTCAGTACTTC	TRBV5-1	TRBJ2-4	TRBD1	many
CATLTGGRGYTF	TGTGCCACCCTTACAGGGGGCCGGGGCTACACCTTC	TRBV28	TRBJ1-2	TRBD1	many
CASSQAPRGGSNGANVLTF	TGTGCCAGCAGCCAGGCCCCCCGGGGGGGCAGCAATGGGGCCAACGTCCTGACTTTC	TRBV4-2	TRBJ2-6	TRBD2	many
CASSSLLGQGRETQYF	TGTGCCAGCAGCTCACTTCTCGGACAGGGTAGAGAGACCCAGTACTTC	TRBV6-5	TRBJ2-5	TRBD1	many
CASSQLRTTEQFF	TGTGCCAGCAGCCAACTGCGGACCACTGAGCAGTTCTTC	TRBV14	TRBJ2-1	-	many
CASSLGQGPTEAFF	TGTGCCAGCAGCTTGGGGCAGGGGCCCACTGAAGCTTTCTTT	TRBV5-4	TRBJ1-1	-	many
CASSLAGASRGQETQYF	TGCGCCAGCAGCTTGGCCGGGGCTAGCCGGGGACAAGAGACCCAGTACTTC	TRBV5-1	TRBJ2-5	-	many
CSAGETYEQYF	TGCAGTGCCGGGGAAACCTACGAGCAGTACTTC	TRBV20-1	TRBJ2-7	-	many
CASSVGTGPYEQYF	TGTGCCAGCAGTGTCGGGACAGGGCCCTACGAGCAGTACTTC	TRBV28	TRBJ2-7	TRBD1	many
CSATTLLAETDTQYF	TGCAGTGCTACTACCTTACTAGCGGAGACAGATACGCAGTATTTT	TRBV20-1	TRBJ2-3	TRBD2	many
CSARTPRTPFEAFF	TGCAGTGCCCGTACCCCCAGAACTCCGTTTGAAGCTTTCTTT	TRBV20-1	TRBJ1-1	-	many
CASSSHQGLYEQYF	TGTGCCAGCAGCTCCCACCAGGGACTATACGAGCAGTACTTC	TRBV5-6	TRBJ2-7	TRBD2	many
CASSIRGGHSPLHF	TGTGCCAGTAGTATCCGGGGGGGTCATTCACCCCTCCACTTT	TRBV19	TRBJ1-6	-	many
CASSLQSGSLSYEQYF	TGTGCCAGCAGCTTACAAAGCGGGAGCCTCTCCTACGAGCAGTACTTC	TRBV7-8	TRBJ2-7	TRBD2	few
CASSLGGYYGYTF	TGTGCCAGCAGCTTAGGGGGCTACTATGGCTACACCTTC	TRBV7-2	TRBJ1-2	-	many
CASSLRRPNEKLFF	TGCGCCAGCAGCTTACGGCGACCTAATGAAAAACTGTTTTTT	TRBV5-1	TRBJ1-4	-	many
CASSSGGGAGNTIYF	TGTGCCAGCAGCTCCGGGGGTGGAGCTGGCAACACCATATATTTT	TRBV7-6	TRBJ1-3	-	many
CASSLRGKAFF	TGTGCCAGCAGTTTAAGAGGCAAAGCTTTCTTT	TRBV12-3/TRBV12-4	TRBJ1-1	-	many
CASSLGLFGYGYTF	TGTGCCAGCAGCTTAGGTCTTTTTGGGTATGGCTACACCTTC	TRBV7-2	TRBJ1-2	-	many
CASSGDRYSYEQYF	TGTGCCAGCAGCGGGGACAGGTACTCCTACGAGCAGTACTTC	TRBV9	TRBJ2-7	TRBD1	many
CASSLGGTIYF	TGTGCCAGCAGCTTAGGAGGGACCATATATTTT	TRBV4-2	TRBJ1-3	-	many
CPSRSVTGAGELFF	TGTCCCAGTAGGTCTGTTACAGGGGCCGGGGAGCTGTTTTTT	TRBV19	TRBJ2-2	TRBD1	-
CSARRLAGLNTGELFF	TGCAGTGCGAGAAGACTAGCGGGACTGAACACCGGGGAGCTGTTTTTT	TRBV20-1	TRBJ2-2	TRBD2	many
CSARDLDRTANTIYF	TGCAGTGCTAGAGATCTCGACAGGACCGCAAACACCATATATTTT	TRBV20-1	TRBJ1-3	-	many
CSAEQGSSGYEQYF	TGCAGTGCTGAACAGGGGTCGAGTGGCTACGAGCAGTACTTC	TRBV20-1	TRBJ2-7	TRBD1	many
CASSLLSGQGASPLHF	TGCGCCAGCAGCTTGCTGTCGGGACAGGGGGCGTCACCCCTCCACTTT	TRBV5-1	TRBJ1-6	TRBD1	many
CASSSGEWSTDTQYF	TGTGCCAGCAGTTCGGGGGAGTGGAGCACAGATACGCAGTATTTT	TRBV6-6	TRBJ2-3	-	many
CAISQDRANTEAFF	TGTGCCATCAGTCAGGACAGGGCGAACACTGAAGCTTTCTTT	TRBV10-3	TRBJ1-1	TRBD1	-
CASSWIGTYEQYF	TGCGCCAGCAGCTGGATCGGGACCTACGAGCAGTACTTC	TRBV5-1	TRBJ2-7	-	many
CASSFYGGRATDTQYF	TGTGCCAGCAGTTTCTATGGCGGGAGGGCCACAGATACGCAGTATTTT	TRBV27	TRBJ2-3	TRBD2	many
CASRTSQGQGRISNQPQHF	TGTGCAAGTCGCACCTCCCAGGGACAGGGTAGAATTAGCAATCAGCCCCAGCATTTT	TRBV12-2	TRBJ1-5	-	-
CASSIGGRSYEQYF	TGTGCCAGCAGCATCGGGGGCAGGTCCTACGAGCAGTACTTC	TRBV28	TRBJ2-7	-	many
CASSPTGTGLEQFF	TGCGCCAGCAGCCCCACCGGGACAGGCCTTGAGCAGTTCTTC	TRBV5-1	TRBJ2-1	TRBD1	many
CASSFRGQIRGTIRQETQYF	TGTGCCAGCAGCTTTCGGGGCCAGATCCGAGGGACTATACGCCAAGAGACCCAGTACTTC	TRBV7-2	TRBJ2-5	TRBD2	many
CSARTHPDDEAFF	TGCAGTGCTAGAACCCACCCCGATGATGAAGCTTTCTTT	TRBV20-1	TRBJ1-1	-	many
CASSVGLASTGELFF	TGTGCCAGCAGCGTTGGACTAGCGAGCACCGGGGAGCTGTTTTTT	TRBV7-2	TRBJ2-2	TRBD2	many
CSARDMGQGSEKLFF	TGCAGTGCTAGAGATATGGGGCAGGGGTCTGAAAAACTGTTTTTT	TRBV20-1	TRBJ1-4	-	many
CASSVKSGGLNTDTQYF	TGTGCCAGCAGCGTCAAGAGCGGGGGGCTTAACACAGATACGCAGTATTTT	TRBV7-2	TRBJ2-3	TRBD2	many
CSASPRASNQPQHF	TGCAGTGCTAGTCCCAGGGCTAGCAATCAGCCCCAGCATTTT	TRBV20-1	TRBJ1-5	-	many
CASSSEGGTGELFF	TGTGCCAGCAGTTCAGAAGGGGGCACCGGGGAGCTGTTTTTT	TRBV28	TRBJ2-2	-	many
CATSRESRERNIQYF	TGTGCCACCAGCAGAGAAAGCCGGGAGAGGAACATTCAGTACTTC	TRBV15	TRBJ2-4	-	many
CSGKNTGELFF	TGCAGCGGGAAGAACACCGGGGAGCTGTTTTTT	TRBV29-1	TRBJ2-2	-	many
CAISELTGAYRDTQFF	TGTGCCATCAGTGAGCTGACAGGGGCGTACAGAGATACGCAGTTCTTC	TRBV10-3	TRBJ2-1	TRBD1	-
CASSLVADVGYTF	TGTGCCAGCAGCTTAGTGGCGGACGTCGGCTACACCTTC	TRBV7-9	TRBJ1-2	-	many
CASGRRGTFTGELFF	TGTGCCAGCGGGAGGCGGGGGACTTTCACCGGGGAGCTGTTTTTT	TRBV27	TRBJ2-2	TRBD2	many
CASSPYSTAYGYTF	TGTGCCAGCAGCCCCTACTCGACAGCATATGGCTACACCTTC	TRBV11-2	TRBJ1-2	-	many
CSARGLAGGQVDTQYF	TGCAGTGCTAGGGGACTAGCGGGAGGGCAGGTAGATACGCAGTATTTT	TRBV20-1	TRBJ2-3	TRBD2	many
CASSLIGGDLYEQYF	TGCGCCAGCAGCTTGATCGGGGGAGATTTATACGAGCAGTACTTC	TRBV5-1	TRBJ2-7	-	many
CASSFVLAEPRYNEQFF	TGTGCCAGCAGTTTTGTACTAGCGGAGCCTAGGTACAATGAGCAGTTCTTC	TRBV12-3/TRBV12-4	TRBJ2-1	TRBD2	many
CASSRLGDADEQYF	TGCGCCAGCAGCCGCCTTGGTGATGCGGACGAGCAGTACTTC	TRBV4-1	TRBJ2-7	-	many